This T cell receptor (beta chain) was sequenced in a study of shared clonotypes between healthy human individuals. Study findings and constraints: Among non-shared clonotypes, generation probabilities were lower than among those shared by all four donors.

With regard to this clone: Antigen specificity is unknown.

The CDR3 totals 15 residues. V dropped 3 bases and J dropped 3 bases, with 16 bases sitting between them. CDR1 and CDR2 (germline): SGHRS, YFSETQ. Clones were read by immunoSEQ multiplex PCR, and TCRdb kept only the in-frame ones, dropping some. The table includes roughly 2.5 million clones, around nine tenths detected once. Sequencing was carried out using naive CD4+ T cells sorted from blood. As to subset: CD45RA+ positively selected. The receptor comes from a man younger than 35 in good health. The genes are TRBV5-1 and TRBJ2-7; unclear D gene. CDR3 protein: CASSSQTSTLYEQYF. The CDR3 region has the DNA TGCGCCAGCAGCTCCCAAACATCGACCCTCTACGAGCAGTACTTC.